This TCR beta chain was sequenced in a study of shared clonotypes between healthy human individuals. About the study: Three plates each covered CD4 naive and memory; CD8 naive two, CD8 memory one. Findings of the study overall: What naive subsets generally showed was a larger estimated richness than memory subsets showed. A handful of donors held around 5% of naive CD4 clonotypes in common.

The CDR3 runs 12 residues. Trimming removed 5 bases from V and 1 base from J; junction bases left unmatched: 2. Germline V gene sequence: CDR1 SQVTM, CDR2 ANQGSEA. With regard to this clone: Its antigen is unknown. Within the sample, other DNA sequences also encode this same CDR3.

Using immunoSEQ multiplex PCR, the repertoire was profiled, and TCRdb retains in-frame clones only, with some absent. The table shows over 2 million clones, with roughly 95% occurring only once. The chain carries TRBV29-1 and TRBJ2-7; 7 positions match TRBD1. The sample taken for sequencing was naive CD4+ T cells sorted from blood. Documented subset: CD45RA+ positively selected. The source is a man between 18 and 35 years old in good health. The CDR3 spells CSVRTGSYEQYF. In DNA form, the CDR3 reads TGCAGCGTTCGGACAGGATCCTACGAGCAGTACTTC.